This record concerns one T cell receptor beta chain sequence. Its antigen is unidentified. This sequence may be a read error, since a much larger clone differs from it by one base. The entry originates in a study of blood T cells in healthy people across ages. Study-wide findings and caveats: Diversity was higher, and naive CD4+ cells more numerous, in long-lived donors than in aged donors. Percentage of naive T cells showed a strong correlation with TCR beta diversity.

Alongside a J-beta primer mix, a sample-barcoded 5' primer served in a second PCR lasting roughly 6 to 11 cycles. TCRdb ran MiXCR on the 5' RACE reads and lists one entry per CDR3 protein. Of roughly 700,000 distinct CDR3 sequences in the sample, about 32% are singletons; the top ten hold less than 20%. Germline V CDR1 and CDR2: DFQATT, SNEGSKA (reference sequence). The CDR3 has 15 residues. Sequencing used blood. The chain recombines TRBV20-1 with TRBJ2-4, with D possibly matching TRBD2 (6 bases). The DNA end lines up better with TRBJ2-7; the J call may be wrong. This sequence was found in a woman aged 80 or over in good health. The CDR3 nucleotides are TGCAGTGCCGACCCGGATAGCGGCTCGCACTACGAGCAGTACTTC. It is translated as CSADPDSGSHYEQYF.